The clone carrying this TCR beta chain was seen many times. For repertoire sequencing, the TCR beta CDR3 regions were amplified from RNA transcripts. HTBI-primed first-round RT-PCR preceded second-round multiplex PCR. TCRdb reprocessed the multiplex PCR reads with MiXCR, giving one entry per CDR3 protein. The sample yields roughly 400,000 distinct CDR3 sequences, about a sixth seen once. The CDR3 runs to 15 residues. V was trimmed by 7 bases and J by 1 base, leaving 16 bases between them. CDR1 is SNHLY, CDR2 FYNNEI, per germline. The sample belongs to a study of Graves' ophthalmopathy and Graves' hyperthyroidism.

V usage is TRBV2 and J usage is TRBJ2-5; perhaps TRBD2 as D (6 bases). This clonotype was sampled from an adult woman with stable Graves' hyperthyroidism. The sample comprised peripheral blood. The CDR3 spells CASIMGSGGQETQYF. The CDR3 DNA reads TGTGCCAGCATTATGGGTAGCGGAGGCCAAGAGACCCAGTACTTC.